This T cell receptor (beta chain) was identified during a study of blood T cells in healthy people across ages. Collection of 9.5 to 10 milliliters of peripheral blood was performed for each donor. The extraction recovered at least 5.5 micrograms of total RNA per sample. Overall study results and limits: Whereas aged donors had fewer naive CD4+ cells, long-lived donors had more of them and higher diversity. When one million T cells were used, diversity estimates were thought to be underestimates.

As regards this clonotype: Its specificity is unknown.

Through a sample-barcoded 5' primer and a J-beta primer mix, a second PCR was run for about 6 to 12 cycles. In TCRdb, the 5' RACE reads were re-called with MiXCR into one record per CDR3 protein. This sample carries about 970,000 distinct CDR3 sequences, about 53% of them seen once, and the ten largest clones take 20% to 25%. V lost 6 bases and J 3 bases, leaving 9 bases between the germline ends. Germline V gene sequence: CDR1 SGHAT, CDR2 FQNNGV. This CDR3 has 12 residues. The TCR originated in a woman aged 60 to 75 in good health. What was sequenced was blood. The chain carries TRBV11-2 and TRBJ2-7; D remains unclear. CDR3 loop: CASRQEHYEQYF. CDR3 DNA sequence: TGTGCCAGCAGACAAGAACACTACGAGCAGTACTTC. Full variable domain (rest looked up from reference TRBV11-2 and TRBJ2-7): EAGVAQSPRYKIIEKRQSVAFWCNPISGHATLYWYQQILGQGPKLLIQFQNNGVVDDSQLPKDRFSAERLKGVDSTLKIQPAKLEDSAVYLCASRQEHYEQYFGPGTRLTVT.